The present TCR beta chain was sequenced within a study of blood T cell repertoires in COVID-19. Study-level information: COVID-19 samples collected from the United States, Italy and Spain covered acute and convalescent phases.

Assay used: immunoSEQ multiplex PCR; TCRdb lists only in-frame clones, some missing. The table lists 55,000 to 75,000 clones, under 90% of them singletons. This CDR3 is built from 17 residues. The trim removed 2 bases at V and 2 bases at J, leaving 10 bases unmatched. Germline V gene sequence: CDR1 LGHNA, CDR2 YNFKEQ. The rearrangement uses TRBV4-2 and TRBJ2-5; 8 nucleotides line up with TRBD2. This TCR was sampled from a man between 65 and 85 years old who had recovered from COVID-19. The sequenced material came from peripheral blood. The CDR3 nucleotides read TGTGCCAGCAGCCAAACAGGAAGCGGGGGCCCTCAAGAGACCCAGTACTTC. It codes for CASSQTGSGGPQETQYF.